Below, 7 T cell receptor beta chains from the same sample are listed, as sequenced in a study of shared clonotypes between healthy human individuals. Clones were sequenced by immunoSEQ multiplex PCR, and TCRdb holds only the in-frame ones, with some missing. The sample consists of about 2.4 million clones, 90% to 95% of them appearing once. Specimen: naive CD4+ T cells sorted from blood. Specified subset: CD45RA+ positively selected. These receptors originate from a man aged 18 to 29 in good health.

In nucleotides, the CDR3 is TGTGCCAGCAGAAACAGGGAGGTCTATAATTCACCCCTCCACTTT. This encodes CASRNREVYNSPLHF. The V gene is TRBV19, the J gene TRBJ1-6; TRBD1 might be the D (6 bases). CDR1 and CDR2 (germline): LNHDA, SQIVND (reference sequence). V was pared by 9 bases and J by 3 bases, with 15 bases between. The length of the CDR3 is 15 residues.

In DNA, the CDR3 is TGTGCCAGCAGCTCCAGACAGCTCGAGCAGTACTTC. Translating gives CASSSRQLEQYF. V is TRBV7-2 and J is TRBJ2-7; possible D gene TRBD1, 5 bases. CDR3 length equals 12 residues. Trimming removed 4 bases at V and 6 bases at J, with 10 bases between. Looked up from germline, CDR1 is SGHTA and CDR2 is FQGNSA.

This clone was detected once. The CDR3 coding sequence is TGTGCCAGTAGTATGTGGGGAACTAATGAAAAACTGTTTTTT. Translation gives CASSMWGTNEKLFF. The chain recombines TRBV19 with TRBJ1-4; D is unresolved. CDR1 LNHDA and CDR2 SQIVND come from the germline V gene (reference sequence). The CDR3 is 14 residues long. Trimming stripped 3 bases from V and 1 base from J, with 6 bases between.

This clone was seen a single time. Other DNA sequences in the same sample also yield this CDR3. The J gene is TRBJ1-6, the V gene TRBV7-9, with 8 bases lining up with TRBD1. Germline loops: CDR1 SEHNR, CDR2 FQNEAQ (reference sequence). The CDR3 has 14 amino acids. Trimming cost V 1 base and J 8 bases; bases outside gene matches: 1. The DNA for the CDR3 is TGTGCCAGCAGCTTAGACAGGGGGGATTCACCCCTCCACTTT. This translates into CASSLDRGDSPLHF.

Note on this clone: This sample also contains other DNA sequences that code for the same CDR3. The chain employs TRBV25-1 and TRBJ2-1; unclear D gene. CDR3 length: 11 amino acids. The V end lost 6 bases, the J end lost 4 bases, and 4 bases lay between the germline ends. The V gene's germline CDR1 is MGHDK and CDR2 SYGVNS. DNA of the CDR3: TGTGCCAGCAGCCGATACAATGAGCAGTTCTTC. This codes for CASSRYNEQFF.

J is TRBJ2-7 and V is TRBV13, with 9 bases aligning to TRBD2. Trimming took 6 bases from V and 0 from J; bases not matched to a gene: 3. CDR3 length equals 14 residues. CDR1 and CDR2 (germline): PRHDT, FYEKMQ (reference sequence). CDR3: CASSGGGASYEQYF. The CDR3 nucleotides are TGTGCCAGCAGTGGCGGGGGGGCCTCCTACGAGCAGTACTTC. Supplemented by reference TRBV13 and TRBJ2-7, the full variable domain reads AAGVIQSPRHLIKEKRETATLKCYPIPRHDTVYWYQQGPGQDPQFLISFYEKMQSDKGSIPDRFSAQQFSDYHSELNMSSLELGDSALYFCASSGGGASYEQYFGPGTRLTVT.

This sequence joins TRBV7-9 and TRBJ1-5; D uncertain. CDR1 is SEHNR and CDR2 is FQNEAQ in the germline V gene (reference sequence). V shed 1 base and J shed 10 bases, with 14 bases lying between them. CDR3 length equals 14 residues. The CDR3 is CASSLESPSDPQHF. The DNA for the CDR3 is TGTGCCAGCAGCTTAGAAAGCCCCTCGGACCCCCAGCATTTT.